A single sample is the source of the 16 T cell receptor beta chains below, sequenced in a study of control samples from healthy donors and cancer patients. Sequencing used immunoSEQ multiplex PCR; TCRdb keeps in-frame clones, though not all of them. The sample records about 160,000 clones, over 90% being singletons. The specimen was blood. The receptors originated from a woman in her twenties or thirties in good health.

The rearrangement links TRBV15 to TRBJ1-1, with D possibly matching TRBD1 (5 bases). Germline CDR1 is LNHNV and CDR2 is YYDKDF (reference sequence). Between the trimmed V and J ends, which lost 1 base and 1 base, there was a span of 13 bases. The CDR3 extends over 16 amino acids. CDR3 bases: TGTGCCACCAGCAGAGTGGCGGGGCTAGGGAACACTGAAGCTTTCTTT. Amino acid sequence: CATSRVAGLGNTEAFF.

The rearrangement links TRBV28 to TRBJ1-5, with 8 bases fitting TRBD1. The J segment lost 1 base and the V segment lost 6 bases, leaving 8 bases of the junction unmatched. CDR3 length: 16 residues. CDR1 and CDR2 from the germline V gene are MDHEN and SYDVKM. The DNA of the CDR3 is TGTGCCAGCAGCAAGACAGGGGAGGGGAGCAATCAGCCCCAGCATTTT. Translating it yields CASSKTGEGSNQPQHF. The whole variable domain, remainder taken from reference TRBV28 and TRBJ1-5, is DVKVTQSSRYLVKRTGEKVFLECVQDMDHENMFWYRQDPGLGLRLIYFSYDVKMKEKGDIPEGYSVSREKKERFSLILESASTNQTSMYLCASSKTGEGSNQPQHFGDGTRLSIL.

This chain joins TRBV6-5 and TRBJ1-5; D gene ambiguous. Trimming removed 10 bases at V and 10 bases at J, with 17 bases between. The CDR3 has 12 amino acids. Germline values: CDR1 MNHEY, CDR2 SVGAGI. CDR3 amino acids: CATSDGSFPQHF. CDR3 bases: TGTGCCACATCAGACGGATCCTTCCCCCAGCATTTT.

This chain connects TRBV6-6 to TRBJ2-3; D may be TRBD1 (5 bases). Germline V lookup: CDR1 MNHNY, CDR2 SVGAGI (reference sequence). Trimming pared 6 bases from V and 5 bases from J, leaving 15 bases between. This CDR3 region has 14 residues. CDR3 nucleotides: TGTGCCAGCAGACCACGCCAGGGTGGAGATACGCAGTATTTT. Its protein is CASRPRQGGDTQYF.

Concerning this clone: This sample also contains other DNA sequences that code for the same CDR3. CDR3 sequence: CASSLGGGYEQYF. The CDR3 DNA follows: TGTGCCAGCAGTTTAGGGGGGGGCTACGAGCAGTACTTC. This chain connects TRBV12-3 or TRBV12-4 to TRBJ2-7, with 7 nucleotides matching TRBD2. Unmatched junction bases numbered 0, after V lost 1 base and J lost 3 bases. The CDR3 extends over 13 amino acids.

V gene TRBV30 combines with J gene TRBJ2-2, with TRBD1 as a possible D gene (7 bases). Between the trimmed V and J ends, which lost 4 bases and 2 bases, there was a span of 20 bases. Germline-derived CDR1 and CDR2 are GTSNPN and SVGIG (reference sequence). This CDR3 comprises 17 residues. This CDR3 reads CAWKAQGQGGNTGELFF. In nucleotides, the CDR3 is TGTGCCTGGAAGGCACAAGGCCAGGGGGGTAACACCGGGGAGCTGTTTTTT.

The CDR3 spells CASSVQYEQYF. CDR3 bases: TGTGCCAGCAGCGTACAGTACGAGCAGTACTTC. V usage is TRBV7-8 and J usage is TRBJ2-7; D is ambiguous. CDR1 and CDR2 (germline): SGHVS, FQNEAQ. V dropped 5 bases and J dropped 4 bases, with 6 bases sitting between them. The CDR3 is 11 amino acids.

The rearrangement uses TRBV20-1 and TRBJ1-2; 7 nucleotides align to TRBD1. Trimming removed 6 bases from V and 5 bases from J; junction bases left unmatched: 3. The germline CDR1 and CDR2 sequences are DFQATT and SNEGSKA (reference sequence). This CDR3 comprises 11 residues. CDR3 bases: TGCAGTGCGCCAGGGGGATATGGCTACACCTTC. It codes for CSAPGGYGYTF.

The chain couples TRBV27 to TRBJ2-1, with no clear D. Germline V gene sequence: CDR1 MNHEY, CDR2 SMNVEV (reference sequence). The CDR3 is 13 amino acids. Trimming took 3 bases from V and 6 from J, leaving 9 bases between them. CDR3 sequence: CASSFAQSNEQFF. In DNA, the CDR3 is TGTGCCAGCAGTTTTGCACAGAGCAATGAGCAGTTCTTC.

Details on this clone: Other DNA sequences in this sample translate to the same CDR3. V gene TRBV20-1 combines with J gene TRBJ1-5; D unclear. Germline CDR1 reads DFQATT; CDR2 reads SNEGSKA (reference sequence). V lost 3 bases to trimming and J lost 4 bases, with 7 bases between them. CDR3 size: 12 residues. The CDR3 sequence: CSASWGNQPQHF. Here the CDR3 DNA reads TGCAGTGCTAGTTGGGGAAATCAGCCCCAGCATTTT.

J is TRBJ2-7 and V is TRBV5-8; no clear D gene. The CDR3 is made up of 12 amino acids. In germline, CDR1 is SGHTS, CDR2 YDEGEE. Trimming left V 0 bases short and J 7 bases short, with 8 bases between. The CDR3 region is CASSLGAEEQYF. DNA of the CDR3: TGTGCCAGCAGCTTGGGGGCGGAGGAGCAGTACTTC.

The J gene is TRBJ2-7, the V gene TRBV20-1; 14 bases map to TRBD2. This CDR3 spans 15 amino acids. The germline V gene has CDR1 DFQATT and CDR2 SNEGSKA (reference sequence). The ends lost 3 bases at V and 7 bases at J; junction bases unmatched: 8. This CDR3 is CSASPLTSGRGEQYF. As DNA, the CDR3 is TGCAGTGCTAGTCCCCTGACTAGCGGGAGGGGTGAGCAGTACTTC.

This clone occurred once. The chain couples TRBV28 to TRBJ1-1; D possibly corresponds to TRBD1 (5 bases). The ends were cut back, 5 bases at V and 0 bases at J, with 13 bases in the middle. The germline CDR1 and CDR2 sequences are MDHEN and SYDVKM. CDR3 length equals 15 residues. The CDR3 DNA sequence: TGTGCCAGCAGTAGGTTAATGGGGCTGAACACTGAAGCTTTCTTT. Translated: CASSRLMGLNTEAFF.

The V gene is TRBV28, the J gene TRBJ2-7; 9 bases align to TRBD1. The V segment lost 5 bases and the J segment 3 bases; nucleotides outside the gene matches: 11. The CDR3 has 16 amino acids. CDR1 is MDHEN and CDR2 is SYDVKM in the germline V gene. CDR3 loop: CASSPGQGVVFYEQYF. The DNA for the CDR3 is TGTGCCAGCAGTCCGGGACAGGGTGTCGTTTTCTACGAGCAGTACTTC.

To note about this clone: A junction end diverges from the germline sequence, so it may reflect a read error. This chain joins TRBV15 and TRBJ1-2; the D is unclear. The CDR3 is 16 amino acids. CDR1 is LNHNV, CDR2 YYDKDF, per germline (reference sequence). CDR3 in amino acids: CAARREFVGSNYGYTF. The CDR3 bases are TGTGCCGCCAGGAGGGAATTTGTGGGATCTAACTATGGCTACACCTTC.

The chain carries TRBV5-5 and TRBJ1-2, with 8 bases matching TRBD1. This CDR3 is built from 13 residues. From germline, CDR1 is SGHKS and CDR2 YYEKEE (reference sequence). V lost 4 bases to trimming and J lost 4 bases; unmatched junction nucleotides: 3. Here the CDR3 reads CASSPDRAYGYTF. The CDR3 bases are TGTGCCAGCAGCCCGGACAGGGCCTATGGCTACACCTTC.